These 6 T cell receptor beta chains were all obtained from the same sample, sequenced in a study of PD-L1 blockade in urothelial cancer. The sample's time point: pretreatment peripheral blood. Sequenced by immunoSEQ multiplex PCR; TCRdb stores in-frame clones only, minus some. The sample contains 87,000 or so clones, less than 90% of which appear only once. This specimen consisted of PBMCs, obtained around atezolizumab (anti-PD-L1) treatment. Receptors were obtained from a man in his sixties with urothelial cancer.

This chain links TRBV15 with TRBJ1-5; D is undetermined. Germline values: CDR1 LNHNV, CDR2 YYDKDF (reference sequence). The CDR3 covers 14 residues. V shed 0 bases and J shed 1 base, with 4 bases lying between them. The CDR3 reads CATSRELSNQPQHF. In DNA, the CDR3 is TGTGCCACCAGCAGAGAACTGAGCAATCAGCCCCAGCATTTT.

The rearrangement links TRBV4-1 to TRBJ2-6; D call uncertain. The germline V gene has CDR1 MGHRA and CDR2 YSYEKL. This CDR3 has 18 residues. V was cut by 0 bases and J by 0 bases, with 12 bases left in between. As DNA, the CDR3 is TGCGCCAGCAGCCAAGATGGGCAGGTTTTCTCTGGGGCCAACGTCCTGACTTTC. This translates into CASSQDGQVFSGANVLTF.

The V call is TRBV28, the J call TRBJ2-3; no firm D call. The CDR3 extends over 11 amino acids. Germline assignment: CDR1 MDHEN and CDR2 SYDVKM. Trimming left V 7 bases short and J 2 bases short, with 4 bases between. This chain's CDR3 is CASTVTDTQYF. The CDR3 DNA sequence: TGTGCCAGCACAGTCACAGATACGCAGTATTTT.

The rearrangement uses TRBV15 and TRBJ1-4; TRBD1 is a possible D gene (5 bases). The CDR3 loop spans 16 amino acids. The germline CDR1 and CDR2 sequences are LNHNV and YYDKDF (reference sequence). Trimming removed 3 bases from V and 4 bases from J, with 15 bases in between. This chain's CDR3 is CATSSQQLDINEKLFF. The CDR3 DNA is TGTGCCACCAGCAGCCAGCAGTTGGACATTAATGAAAAACTGTTTTTT.

The chain is built from TRBV25-1 and TRBJ2-7; the match to TRBD1 covers 8 bases. CDR1 is MGHDK and CDR2 is SYGVNS in the germline V gene. The CDR3 loop spans 13 amino acids. Losses at the gene ends were 8 bases for V and 7 bases for J; bases not matched to a gene: 10. As DNA, the CDR3 is TGTGCCAGCGTGGCAACAGGGGGACGGGAGCAGTACTTC. It codes for CASVATGGREQYF.

The chain has TRBV7-3 and TRBJ1-2; D remains ambiguous. The CDR3 spans 11 residues. Germline V CDR1 and CDR2: SGHTA, FQGTGA. The V end was cut by 5 bases, the J end by 9 bases, with 10 bases between. The CDR3 nucleotides are TGTGCCAGCAGCGAGGGCGGGAGCTACACCTTC. Translated: CASSEGGSYTF.